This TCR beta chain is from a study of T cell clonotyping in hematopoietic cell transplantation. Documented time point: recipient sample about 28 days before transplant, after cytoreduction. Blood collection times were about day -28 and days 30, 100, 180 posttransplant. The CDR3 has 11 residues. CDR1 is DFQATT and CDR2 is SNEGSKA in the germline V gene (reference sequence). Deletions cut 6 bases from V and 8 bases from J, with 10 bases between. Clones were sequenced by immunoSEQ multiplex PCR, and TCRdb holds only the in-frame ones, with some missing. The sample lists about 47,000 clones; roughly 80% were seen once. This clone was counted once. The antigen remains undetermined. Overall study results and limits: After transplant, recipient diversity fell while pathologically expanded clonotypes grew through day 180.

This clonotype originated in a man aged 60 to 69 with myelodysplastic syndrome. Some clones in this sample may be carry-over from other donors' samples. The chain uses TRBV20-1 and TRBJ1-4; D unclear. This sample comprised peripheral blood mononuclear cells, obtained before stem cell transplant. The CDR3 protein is CSARSGEKLFF. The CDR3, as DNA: TGCAGTGCCCGGTCCGGGGAAAAACTGTTTTTT.